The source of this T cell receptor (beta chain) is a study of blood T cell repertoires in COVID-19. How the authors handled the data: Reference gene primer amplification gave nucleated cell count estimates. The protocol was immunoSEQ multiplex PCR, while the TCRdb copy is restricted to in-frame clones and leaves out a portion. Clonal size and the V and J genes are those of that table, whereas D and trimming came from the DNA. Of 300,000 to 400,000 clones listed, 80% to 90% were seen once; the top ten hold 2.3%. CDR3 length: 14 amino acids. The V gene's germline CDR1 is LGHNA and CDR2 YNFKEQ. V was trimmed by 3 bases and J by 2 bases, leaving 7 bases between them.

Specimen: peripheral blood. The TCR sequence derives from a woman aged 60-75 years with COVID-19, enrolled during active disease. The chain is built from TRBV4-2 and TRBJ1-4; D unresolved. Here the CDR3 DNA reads TGTGCCAGCAGCCATCCTCAGACTAATGAAAAACTGTTTTTT. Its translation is CASSHPQTNEKLFF.